Listed below are T cell receptor beta chains from one sample, sequenced in a study of T cells of healthy individuals. TCRdb recomputed calls from the 5' RACE reads with MiXCR, one row per CDR3 protein. This table holds tens of thousands of distinct CDR3 sequences, approximately 15% found once. The receptor source for this set is a human donor in good health. The CDR3 runs from the conserved cysteine through the conserved F or W. A D gene is named only where the DNA matches it firmly. Clone size is stated in some rows and not others, as once, few, many or a class when expanded.

d_call: TRBD2; v_call: TRBV7-2; j_call: TRBJ2-7; clone_size: NA; cdr3_nt: TGTGCCACCGTCCAAGCGGGAAGGCCCTACGAGCAGTACTTC; cdr3_aa: CATVQAGRPYEQYF
d_call: TRBD2; v_call: TRBV6-2/TRBV6-3; j_call: TRBJ2-1; clone_size: NA; cdr3_nt: TGTGCCAGCAGCTCGGGACTAGCGGGAGGCAATGAGCAGTTCTTC; cdr3_aa: CASSSGLAGGNEQFF
d_call: NA; v_call: TRBV7-2; j_call: TRBJ1-6; clone_size: few; cdr3_nt: TGTGCCAGCAGCTTAGACGTAGACGGCGCTCGTTCACCCCTCCACTTT; cdr3_aa: CASSLDVDGARSPLHF
d_call: NA; v_call: TRBV4-2; j_call: TRBJ1-6; clone_size: few; cdr3_nt: TGTGCCAGCAGCCTCCAGCGGGGATACCCCAATTCACCCCTCCACTTT; cdr3_aa: CASSLQRGYPNSPLHF
d_call: NA; v_call: TRBV30; j_call: TRBJ1-2; clone_size: many; cdr3_nt: TGTGCCTGGAGTGTCCCCGGGGGCAGGGGCTACACCTTC; cdr3_aa: CAWSVPGGRGYTF
d_call: TRBD1; v_call: TRBV5-1; j_call: TRBJ1-1; clone_size: NA; cdr3_nt: TGCGCCAGCAGCGAACAGGGGTTCGACACTGAAGCTTTCTTT; cdr3_aa: CASSEQGFDTEAFF
d_call: TRBD2; v_call: TRBV2; j_call: TRBJ2-3; clone_size: NA; cdr3_nt: TGTGCCAGCAGTTCACGTAAACGGACTAGCGGGAGGGATACGCAGTATTTT; cdr3_aa: CASSSRKRTSGRDTQYF
d_call: NA; v_call: TRBV5-1; j_call: TRBJ1-6; clone_size: few; cdr3_nt: TGCGCCAGCAGCCGGGAGAACTCACCCCTCCACTTT; cdr3_aa: CASSRENSPLHF
d_call: TRBD2; v_call: TRBV11-2; j_call: TRBJ2-2; clone_size: few; cdr3_nt: TGTGCCAGCAGCCTCCGACTAGCGGGGAGCGGGGAGCTGTTTTTT; cdr3_aa: CASSLRLAGSGELFF
d_call: TRBD1; v_call: TRBV7-6; j_call: TRBJ1-1; clone_size: few; cdr3_nt: TGTGCCAGCAGCTCCTTACAGGGGGCTAACACTGAAGCTTTCTTT; cdr3_aa: CASSSLQGANTEAFF
d_call: NA; v_call: TRBV4-3; j_call: TRBJ2-1; clone_size: many; cdr3_nt: TGCGCCAGCAGCCAAGAGCGTAGCGGTGCATCCTACAATGAGCAGTTCTTC; cdr3_aa: CASSQERSGASYNEQFF
d_call: NA; v_call: TRBV12-3/TRBV12-4; j_call: TRBJ2-3; clone_size: many; cdr3_nt: TGTGCCAGCAGTTTAGGTGAACCCAGCGGAGATACGCAGTATTTT; cdr3_aa: CASSLGEPSGDTQYF